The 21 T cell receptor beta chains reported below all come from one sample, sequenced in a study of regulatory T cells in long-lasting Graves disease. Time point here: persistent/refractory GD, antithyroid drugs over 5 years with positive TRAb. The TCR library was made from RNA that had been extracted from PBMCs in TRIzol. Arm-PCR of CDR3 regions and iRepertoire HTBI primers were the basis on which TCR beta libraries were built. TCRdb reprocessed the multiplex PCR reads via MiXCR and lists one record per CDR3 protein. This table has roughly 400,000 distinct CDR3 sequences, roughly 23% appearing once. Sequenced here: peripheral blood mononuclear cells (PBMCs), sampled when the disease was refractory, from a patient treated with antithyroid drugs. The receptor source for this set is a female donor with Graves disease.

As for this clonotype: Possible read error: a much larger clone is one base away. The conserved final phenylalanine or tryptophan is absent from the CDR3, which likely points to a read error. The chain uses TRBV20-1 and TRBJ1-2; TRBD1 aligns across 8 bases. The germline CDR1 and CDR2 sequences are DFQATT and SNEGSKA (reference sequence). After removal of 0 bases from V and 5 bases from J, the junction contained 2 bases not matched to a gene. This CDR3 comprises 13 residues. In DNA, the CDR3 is TGCAGTGCTAGAGAGACAGGGGCTTATGGCTACACCATC. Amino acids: CSARETGAYGYTI.

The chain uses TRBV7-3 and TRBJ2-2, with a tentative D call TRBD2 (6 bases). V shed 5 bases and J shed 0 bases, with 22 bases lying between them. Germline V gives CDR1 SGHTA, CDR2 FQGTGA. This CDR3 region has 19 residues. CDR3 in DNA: TGTGCCAGCAGCCCCACCAGCGCTAGCAGGAGGGCGAACACCGGGGAGCTGTTTTTT. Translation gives CASSPTSASRRANTGELFF.

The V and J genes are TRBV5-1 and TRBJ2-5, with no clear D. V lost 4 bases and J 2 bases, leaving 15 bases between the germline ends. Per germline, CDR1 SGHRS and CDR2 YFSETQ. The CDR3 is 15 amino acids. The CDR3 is CASSGHVGMQETQYF. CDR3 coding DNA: TGCGCCAGCAGCGGGCATGTCGGAATGCAAGAGACCCAGTACTTC.

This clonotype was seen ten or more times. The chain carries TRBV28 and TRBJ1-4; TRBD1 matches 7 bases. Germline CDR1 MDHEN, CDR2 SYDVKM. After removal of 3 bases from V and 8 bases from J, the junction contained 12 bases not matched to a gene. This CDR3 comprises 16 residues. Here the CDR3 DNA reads TGTGCCAGCAGTTTTCCCATTTCAGGGGGGAACGAAAAACTGTTTTTT. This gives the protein CASSFPISGGNEKLFF.

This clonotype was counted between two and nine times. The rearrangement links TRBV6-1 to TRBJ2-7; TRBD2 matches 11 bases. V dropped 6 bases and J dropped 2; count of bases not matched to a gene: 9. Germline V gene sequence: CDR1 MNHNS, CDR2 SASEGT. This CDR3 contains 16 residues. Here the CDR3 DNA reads TGTGCCAGCAGCCCCATCCAGACTAGCGGGACCTACGAGCAGTACTTC. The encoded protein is CASSPIQTSGTYEQYF.

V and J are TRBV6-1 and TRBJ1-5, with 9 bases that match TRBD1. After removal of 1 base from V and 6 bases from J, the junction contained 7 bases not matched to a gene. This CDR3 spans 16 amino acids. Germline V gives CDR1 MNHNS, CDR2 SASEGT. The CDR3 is CASSEGPGQGVQPQHF. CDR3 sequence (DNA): TGTGCCAGCAGTGAAGGGCCGGGACAGGGTGTTCAGCCCCAGCATTTT.

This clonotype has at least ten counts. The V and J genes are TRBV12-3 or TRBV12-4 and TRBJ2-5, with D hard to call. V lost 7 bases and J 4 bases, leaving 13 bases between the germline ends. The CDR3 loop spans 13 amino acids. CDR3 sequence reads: CASTPRVPETQYF. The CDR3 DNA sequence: TGTGCCAGCACCCCTAGGGTTCCAGAGACCCAGTACTTC.

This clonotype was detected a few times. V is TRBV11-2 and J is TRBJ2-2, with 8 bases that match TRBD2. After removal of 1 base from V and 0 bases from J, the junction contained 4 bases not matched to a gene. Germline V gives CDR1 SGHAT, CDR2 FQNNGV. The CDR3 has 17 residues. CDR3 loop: CASSLALGLANTGELFF. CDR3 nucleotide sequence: TGTGCCAGCAGCTTAGCCCTGGGACTAGCGAACACCGGGGAGCTGTTTTTT. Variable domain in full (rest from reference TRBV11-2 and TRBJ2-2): EAGVAQSPRYKIIEKRQSVAFWCNPISGHATLYWYQQILGQGPKLLIQFQNNGVVDDSQLPKDRFSAERLKGVDSTLKIQPAKLEDSAVYLCASSLALGLANTGELFFGEGSRLTVL.

The CDR3 DNA reads TGTGCCAGCAGTGGGACAGAGGGCAATCAGCCCCAGCATTTT. Translation gives CASSGTEGNQPQHF. The chain is built from TRBV2 and TRBJ1-5, with a weak D call TRBD1 (6 bases). Germline V gene sequence: CDR1 SNHLY, CDR2 FYNNEI. The CDR3 length is 14 residues. V lost 4 bases, J lost 2 bases, and 9 bases lay in between.

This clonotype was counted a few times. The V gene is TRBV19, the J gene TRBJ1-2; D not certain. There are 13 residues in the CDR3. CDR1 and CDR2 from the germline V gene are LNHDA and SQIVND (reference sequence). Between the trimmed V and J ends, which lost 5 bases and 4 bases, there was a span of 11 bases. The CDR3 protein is CASSSQEGYGYTF. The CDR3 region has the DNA TGTGCCAGTAGTTCCCAGGAGGGCTATGGCTACACCTTC. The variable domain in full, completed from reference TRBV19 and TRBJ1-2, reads DGGITQSPKYLFRKEGQNVTLSCEQNLNHDAMYWYRQDPGQGLRLIYYSQIVNDFQKGDIAEGYSVSREKKESFPLTVTSAQKNPTAFYLCASSSQEGYGYTFGSGTRLTVV.

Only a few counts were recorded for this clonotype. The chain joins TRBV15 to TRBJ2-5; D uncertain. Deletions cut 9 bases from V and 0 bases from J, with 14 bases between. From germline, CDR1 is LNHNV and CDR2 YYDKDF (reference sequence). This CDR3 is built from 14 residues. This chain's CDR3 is CATSSGLYQETQYF. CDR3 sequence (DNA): TGTGCCACTTCCTCTGGCTTATACCAAGAGACCCAGTACTTC.

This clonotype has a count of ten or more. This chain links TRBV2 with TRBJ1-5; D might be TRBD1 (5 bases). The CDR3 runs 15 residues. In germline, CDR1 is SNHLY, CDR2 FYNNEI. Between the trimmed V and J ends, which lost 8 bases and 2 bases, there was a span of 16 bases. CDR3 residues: CASASEGLRNQPQHF. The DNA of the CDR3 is TGTGCCAGCGCTTCCGAGGGGCTTCGCAATCAGCCCCAGCATTTT.

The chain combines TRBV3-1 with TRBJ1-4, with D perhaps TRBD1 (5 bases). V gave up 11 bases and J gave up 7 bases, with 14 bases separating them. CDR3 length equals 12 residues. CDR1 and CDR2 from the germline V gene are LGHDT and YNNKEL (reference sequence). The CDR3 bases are TGTGCCGCCCAAACGGGGGGTGAAAAACTGTTTTTT. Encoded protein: CAAQTGGEKLFF.

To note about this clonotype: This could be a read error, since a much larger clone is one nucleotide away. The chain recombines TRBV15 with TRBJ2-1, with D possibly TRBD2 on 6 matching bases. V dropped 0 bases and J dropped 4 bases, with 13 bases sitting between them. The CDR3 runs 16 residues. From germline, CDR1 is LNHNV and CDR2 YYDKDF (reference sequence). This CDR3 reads CATSRDLTGAYNEQFF. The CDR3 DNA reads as TGTGCCACCAGCAGAGACCTAACGGGAGCGTACAATGAGCAGTTCTTC.

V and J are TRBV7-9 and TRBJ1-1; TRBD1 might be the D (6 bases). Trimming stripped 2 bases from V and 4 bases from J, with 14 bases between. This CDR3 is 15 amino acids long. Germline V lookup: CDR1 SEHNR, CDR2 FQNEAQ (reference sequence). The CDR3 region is CASSLWAGAGTEAFF. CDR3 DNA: TGTGCCAGCAGCTTATGGGCGGGGGCGGGCACTGAAGCTTTCTTT.

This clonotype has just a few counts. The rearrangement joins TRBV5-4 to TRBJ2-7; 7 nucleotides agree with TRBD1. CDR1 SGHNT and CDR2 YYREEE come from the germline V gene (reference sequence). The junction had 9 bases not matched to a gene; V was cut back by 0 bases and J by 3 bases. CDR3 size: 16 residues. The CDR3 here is CASSLDGTVKIYEQYF. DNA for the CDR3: TGTGCCAGCAGCTTGGATGGGACAGTAAAAATCTACGAGCAGTACTTC.

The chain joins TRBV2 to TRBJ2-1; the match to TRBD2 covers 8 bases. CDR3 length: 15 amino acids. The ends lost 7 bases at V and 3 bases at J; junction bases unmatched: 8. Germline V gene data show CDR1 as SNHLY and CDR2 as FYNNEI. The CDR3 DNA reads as TGTGCCAGCACCCTGGGACTAGGAAACTACAATGAGCAGTTCTTC. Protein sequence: CASTLGLGNYNEQFF.

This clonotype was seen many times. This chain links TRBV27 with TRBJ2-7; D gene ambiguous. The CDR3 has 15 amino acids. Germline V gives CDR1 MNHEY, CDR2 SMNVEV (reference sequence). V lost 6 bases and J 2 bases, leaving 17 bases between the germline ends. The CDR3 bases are TGTGCCAGCAGCTCGCGGCCTGGGGAAACCTACGAGCAGTACTTC. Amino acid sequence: CASSSRPGETYEQYF.

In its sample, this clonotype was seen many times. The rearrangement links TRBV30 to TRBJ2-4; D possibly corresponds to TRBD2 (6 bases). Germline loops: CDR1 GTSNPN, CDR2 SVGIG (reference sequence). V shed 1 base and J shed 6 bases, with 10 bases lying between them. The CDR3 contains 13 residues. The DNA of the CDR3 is TGTGCCTGGAGTGAGAGTAGCGGAAACATTCAGTACTTC. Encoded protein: CAWSESSGNIQYF.

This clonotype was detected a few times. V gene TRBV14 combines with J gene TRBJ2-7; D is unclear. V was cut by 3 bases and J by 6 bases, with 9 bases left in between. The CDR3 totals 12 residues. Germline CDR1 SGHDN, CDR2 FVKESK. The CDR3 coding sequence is TGTGCCAGCAGCCACCCTTCGGGCGAGCAGTACTTC. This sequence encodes CASSHPSGEQYF.

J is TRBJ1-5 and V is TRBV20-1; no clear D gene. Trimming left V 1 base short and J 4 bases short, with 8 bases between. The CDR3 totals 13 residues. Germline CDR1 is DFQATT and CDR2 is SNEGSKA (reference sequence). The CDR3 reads CSARVAGNQPQHF. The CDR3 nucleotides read TGCAGTGCTAGAGTGGCAGGTAATCAGCCCCAGCATTTT.